Given below is one T cell receptor beta chain in context. No cognate antigen has been identified for it. Base qualities are not provided; no much larger clone lies one nucleotide away. Germline trimming: 5 bases from V, 5 bases from J; junction bases outside gene matches: 9. CDR3 length: 14 amino acids, cysteine to phenylalanine. Only the CDR3 region is kept as DNA, spanning 42 bases read in frame from base 1. CDR1 and CDR2 (MNHEY, SMNVEV) derive from the germline V gene (reference sequence). This record comes from a study of T cell responses to AZD1222 COVID-19 vaccine (TCRdb year 2021). With respect to the entire study: TCR sequencing covered roughly 230 trial participants: about 210 given two doses of AZD1222 and 26 given two doses of MenACWY control vaccine. Trial participants were enrolled by age into 18-55, 56-69 and 70-plus year subgroups, with approximately 150, 30 and 60 TCR-sequenced participants respectively.

The sample's time point label, in plain terms: baseline before first vaccination. This sample's treatment or condition label indicates: meningococcal conjugate vaccine given as trial control. Vaccinee samples were obtained from the UK trials COV001 and COV002, which included a single-blind randomized controlled phase 2/3 trial of AZD1222 (ChAdOx1 nCoV-19) in healthy adults. For TCRbeta chain sequencing, PBMC samples were collected from trial participants at day 0 and at day 28 after the second dose. The CDR3 regions of human TCRbeta chains were analyzed by immunosequencing. The original pipeline was this. Repertoire TCRs were matched against a reference library of SARS-CoV-2-specific TCRs generated with the MIRA antigen-specificity platform. Breadth meant the fraction of unique TCRs that were SARS-CoV-2-associated, whereas depth meant the fraction of total T cells that were SARS-CoV-2-associated. Using the MIRA data, each spike-specific TCR was assigned both to the spike region to which the TCR was reactive and to a CD4 or CD8 class. Log10-transformed breadth and depth values were compared by one-way ANOVA with Sidak's multiple comparisons tests. TCRdb carries this immuneACCESS record with in-frame sequences only. Its versions omit some clonotypes, under half of them owing to an unresolved V gene in the studies checked, with the rest unexplained. The V and J calls and clone size come from that table; D and trimming were worked out from the DNA. Here the sample has under 200,000 clones; about 91% occur a single time. The biggest ten clones account for about 4.5% of the sample.

The study at large found these results: Conclusions about previously exposed vaccinees are limited, since just five or six AZD1222 recipients were seropositive for SARS-CoV-2 at baseline. The whole spike protein was spanned by vaccine-associated CD4 TCRs, and dominant responses were seen in regions 160-218 and 743-854. Reportedly, almost half of the unique spike-specific TCRs recognized epitopes lying outside the regions that are mutated in the B.1.351 and B.1.1.7 variants. A significant rise in spike-specific TCR breadth and depth was observed after two AZD1222 doses relative to day 0 and relative to MenACWY recipients. Most participants were white British and females outnumbered males, and the authors suggested that clonal diversity may have been underestimated. The 56-69-year group was small, and its depth increase did not reach significance, likely because of low power. Because no day 14 peak-response samples were available, repertoires were characterized only after the peak T cell response.

This receptor was identified in an adult in good health. Recombination connected TRBV27 to TRBJ2-7; 7 middle bases align to TRBD1. Here the sequenced sample was peripheral blood, taken on day 0 of MenACWY control vaccination. This receptor carries the CDR3 CASSRTGTNHEQYF. The nucleotide sequence reads as follows: TGTGCCAGCAGTCGGACAGGAACGAACCACGAGCAGTACTTC.